This T cell receptor (beta chain) was captured by sequencing in a study of blood T cells in healthy people across ages. Study information: Capture via template switching afforded approximately one barcoded beta molecule per two T cells. Whole-study results and caveats: Estimates based on one million T cells were treated as lower bounds.

This clonotype was detected only a few times. The antigen is undetermined. The length of the CDR3 is 14 residues. The V gene lost 5 bases and the J gene lost 9 bases, with 17 bases spanning the gap. Primers used in a second PCR of about 7 to 11 cycles were a sample-barcoded 5' primer and a J-beta primer mix. With 12 random nucleotides, a template-switch adaptor tagged each individual cDNA molecule. Via MiXCR, TCRdb re-called the 5' RACE reads, giving one row per CDR3 protein. Of under 800,000 distinct CDR3 sequences listed, roughly 45% are singletons. The specimen sequenced was blood. This chain connects TRBV12-3 or TRBV12-4 to TRBJ2-1; D may be TRBD2 (6 bases). The source of this sequence is a woman aged 55-69 years in good health. The CDR3 sequence is CASSRGTVDGEQFF. The CDR3 DNA follows: TGTGCCAGCAGTCGGGGGACTGTCGATGGTGAGCAGTTCTTC.